This T cell receptor beta chain was sequenced during a study of CD8+ T cells in alopecia areata. Study-level findings and limits: Alopecia totalis/universalis scalp especially showed more expanded CD8+ clones than normal scalp.

Germline values: CDR1 MNHEY, CDR2 SVGAGI. The CDR3 has 16 residues. The V end was cut by 4 bases, the J end by 4 bases, with 19 bases between. Concerning this clone itself: Its antigen is not identified.

Extraction of RNA preceded its reverse transcription into cDNA, which served as the sequencing template. Assay: immunoSEQ multiplex PCR; the TCRdb copy retains only in-frame clones and omits some. The repertoire consists of roughly 150,000 clones, with about 56% occurring once and the leading ten covering about a sixth. Treatment here: oral pan-JAK inhibitor, 5-10 mg twice daily. The sequencing used CD8+ T cells sorted from blood, collected at week 4, from a patient treated with tofacitinib. This chain links TRBV6-5 with TRBJ2-5; D unclear. This TCR derives from a human donor with alopecia areata. CDR3 nucleotides: TGTGCCAGCAGTTCCCTTCATCGGGCGCAAGGAGAGACCCAGTACTTC. The encoded protein is CASSSLHRAQGETQYF.